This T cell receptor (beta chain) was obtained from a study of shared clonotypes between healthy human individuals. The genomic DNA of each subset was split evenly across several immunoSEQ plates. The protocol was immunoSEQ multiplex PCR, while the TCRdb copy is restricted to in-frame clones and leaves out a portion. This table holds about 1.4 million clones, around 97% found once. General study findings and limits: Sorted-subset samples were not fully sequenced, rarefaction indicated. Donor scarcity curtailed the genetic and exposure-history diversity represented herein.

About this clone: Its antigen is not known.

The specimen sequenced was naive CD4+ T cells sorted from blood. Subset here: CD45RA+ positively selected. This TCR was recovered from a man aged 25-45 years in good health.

This chain's CDR3 is CASSGLAGGFSTDTQYF. As DNA, the CDR3 is TGCGCCAGCAGTGGTTTAGCGGGAGGGTTTAGCACAGATACGCAGTATTTT. This chain connects TRBV10-2 to TRBJ2-3; 11 bases are a match to TRBD2. Trimming took 4 bases from V and 0 from J; bases not matched to a gene: 6. This CDR3 has 17 residues. Per germline, CDR1 WSHSY and CDR2 SAAADI.